The 30 T cell receptor beta chains in this list originate from one sample, sequenced in a study of T-cell reconstitution after alpha-beta-depleted transplantation in children. Molecular barcoding with unique molecular identifiers was used for the TCRbeta library. TCRdb analysed the PCR reads with MiXCR anew, one entry per CDR3 protein. Here the sample spans approximately 390,000 distinct CDR3 sequences, roughly a tenth being singletons. Sequencing used PBMCs from the stem cell graft donor, obtained from the stem cell graft. These receptors all stem from a human donor who donated a stem cell graft to a child with acute myeloid leukemia.

This clonotype was seen a few times. The V gene is TRBV20-1, the J gene TRBJ2-2; 7 bases fit TRBD1. Trimming took 6 bases from V and 1 from J; bases not matched to a gene: 5. The CDR3 sequence is 14 residues long. Germline V CDR1 and CDR2: DFQATT, SNEGSKA (reference sequence). CDR3 nucleotides: TGCAGTGCCGAGAGGACAGGGAACACCGGGGAGCTGTTTTTT. Amino acid sequence: CSAERTGNTGELFF.

In its sample, this clonotype was seen many times. This rearrangement joins TRBV20-1 to TRBJ1-1; unclear D gene. This CDR3 contains 14 residues. Germline lookup yields CDR1 DFQATT and CDR2 SNEGSKA (reference sequence). V was trimmed by 4 bases and J by 1 base, leaving 13 bases between them. This CDR3 reads CSATRSGKNTEAFF. The CDR3 nucleotides read TGCAGTGCTACTCGGTCGGGGAAGAACACTGAAGCTTTCTTT.

The chain recombines TRBV7-9 with TRBJ2-5, with 7 nucleotides matching TRBD1. CDR3 length: 14 residues. Losses at the gene ends were 5 bases for V and 5 bases for J; bases not matched to a gene: 8. CDR1 and CDR2 (germline): SEHNR, FQNEAQ (reference sequence). The CDR3 DNA follows: TGTGCCAGCAGCGAACGCAGGGGGTTGGAGACCCAGTACTTC. Residues: CASSERRGLETQYF. The full variable domain, in which reference TRBV7-9 and TRBJ2-5 provide the parts outside the CDR3, is DTGVSQNPRHKITKRGQNVTFRCDPISEHNRLYWYRQTLGQGPEFLTYFQNEAQLEKSRLLSDRFSAERPKGSFSTLEIQRTEQGDSAMYLCASSERRGLETQYFGPGTRLLVL.

V and J are TRBV7-3 and TRBJ2-6, with TRBD2 matching over 9 bases. Trimming cost V 4 bases and J 11 bases; bases outside gene matches: 6. This CDR3 has 14 amino acids. Germline values: CDR1 SGHTA, CDR2 FQGTGA. This CDR3 is CASSSGLALDVLTF. CDR3 in DNA: TGTGCCAGCAGCTCGGGACTAGCCCTCGACGTCCTGACTTTC.

There are many counts of this clonotype. J is TRBJ1-1 and V is TRBV20-1; tentatively, D is TRBD1 (6 bases). Trimming shortened V by 2 bases and J by 4 bases, and 14 bases separated the two germline ends. The CDR3 runs to 14 residues. Germline lookup yields CDR1 DFQATT and CDR2 SNEGSKA (reference sequence). The CDR3 reads CSARSGGSSTEAFF. As DNA, the CDR3 is TGCAGTGCTAGATCCGGGGGCTCGAGCACTGAAGCTTTCTTT.

The chain joins TRBV5-1 to TRBJ1-6; D not resolved. This CDR3 region has 15 residues. V dropped 3 bases and J dropped 9 bases, with 16 bases sitting between them. The germline V gene encodes CDR1 SGHRS and CDR2 YFSETQ. The CDR3 DNA reads as TGCGCCAGCAGCTCCCCGGCAGGAGCGGGTTCACCCCTCCACTTT. This gives the protein CASSSPAGAGSPLHF.

A few counts support this clonotype. J is TRBJ2-6 and V is TRBV11-2, with D possibly being TRBD1 (5 bases). The V and J ends lost 0 bases and 0 bases respectively, with 12 bases between them. Germline assignment: CDR1 SGHAT and CDR2 FQNNGV. CDR3 size: 18 residues. The CDR3 region is CASSLDPAGHSGANVLTF. In nucleotides, the CDR3 is TGTGCCAGCAGCTTAGATCCCGCAGGGCACTCTGGGGCCAACGTCCTGACTTTC.

In its sample, this clonotype was seen many times. This rearrangement joins TRBV4-3 to TRBJ2-2, with 15 bases aligning to TRBD2. V trimming: 4 bases; J trimming: 3 bases; junction bases outside the gene matches: 6. CDR1 and CDR2 (germline): LGHNA, YSLEER. This CDR3 has 18 residues. CDR3: CASSLGLAGGPDTGELFF. For the CDR3, the DNA is TGCGCCAGCAGCCTCGGACTAGCGGGAGGGCCCGACACCGGGGAGCTGTTTTTT.

The CDR3 DNA is TGTGCCATCTCACTAGCGGGAGGTGCCGGGGAGCTGTTTTTT. It translates to CAISLAGGAGELFF. This chain connects TRBV10-3 to TRBJ2-2; 12 nucleotides agree with TRBD2. After removal of 8 bases from V and 6 bases from J, the junction contained 4 bases not matched to a gene. Germline assignment: CDR1 ENHRY and CDR2 SYGVKD. This CDR3 has 14 amino acids.

V usage is TRBV29-1 and J usage is TRBJ2-1, with 12 bases fitting TRBD2. The CDR3 is made up of 14 amino acids. CDR1 and CDR2 from the germline V gene are SQVTM and ANQGSEA. Trimming at V came to 7 bases and at J to 3 bases, leaving 4 bases not matched to a gene. The CDR3 DNA reads TGCAGCGGGACTAGCGGGACCCGCTACAATGAGCAGTTCTTC. Its translation is CSGTSGTRYNEQFF.

There are a few counts of this clonotype. Written as DNA, the CDR3 is TGTGCCACCAGCAGAGATCCGGGACAGGACTACGAGCAGTACTTC. This codes for CATSRDPGQDYEQYF. The rearrangement uses TRBV15 and TRBJ2-7; 8 nucleotides align to TRBD1. CDR3 length: 15 residues. CDR1 LNHNV and CDR2 YYDKDF come from the germline V gene (reference sequence). With 0 bases clipped from V and 3 bases from J, the junction kept 4 bases outside the gene matches.

In its sample, this clonotype was seen a few times. V gene TRBV12-3 or TRBV12-4 combines with J gene TRBJ2-5; D perhaps matches TRBD1 (6 bases). Trimming took 5 bases from V and 6 from J, leaving 13 bases between them. This CDR3 spans 13 amino acids. The CDR3 region has the DNA TGTGCCAGCAGTAGAAGACAGGCAAAGACCCAGTACTTC. Its protein is CASSRRQAKTQYF.

This clonotype was seen more than once but under ten times. The chain is built from TRBV29-1 and TRBJ2-7; TRBD1 is a possible D gene (5 bases). Trimming left V 0 bases short and J 0 bases short, with 15 bases between. The CDR3 spans 16 residues. The germline CDR1 and CDR2 sequences are SQVTM and ANQGSEA. The CDR3 DNA reads as TGCAGCGTTGAAGATCGAACAGGAGTAGGCTCCTACGAGCAGTACTTC. Its protein product is CSVEDRTGVGSYEQYF.

The V call is TRBV5-1, the J call TRBJ1-2, with D possibly TRBD1 on 6 matching bases. This CDR3 comprises 17 residues. V lost 4 bases to trimming and J lost 4 bases, with 23 bases between them. Germline V gene data show CDR1 as SGHRS and CDR2 as YFSETQ. The CDR3 reads CASSPSKAGGQTYGYTF. The CDR3 nucleotides are TGCGCCAGCAGCCCTAGTAAAGCCGGGGGACAAACCTATGGCTACACCTTC.

This clonotype was recorded a few times. The chain links TRBV6-1 to TRBJ2-7, with D perhaps TRBD1 or TRBD2 (5 bases each). From germline, CDR1 is MNHNS and CDR2 SASEGT. The CDR3 is 14 amino acids. Trimming took off 8 bases at V and 0 bases at J, with 14 bases between the two ends. The chain's CDR3 is CASGHRDGSYEQYV. The CDR3 DNA follows: TGTGCCAGCGGCCACCGGGACGGCTCCTACGAGCAGTACGTC.

The chain carries TRBV7-2 and TRBJ2-1; D is undetermined. V lost 11 bases to trimming and J lost 6 bases, with 20 bases between them. The CDR3 has 14 residues. Germline-derived CDR1 and CDR2 are SGHTA and FQGNSA. Here the CDR3 reads CASQWAPGGNEQFF. CDR3 nucleotide sequence: TGTGCCTCCCAGTGGGCCCCCGGTGGCAATGAGCAGTTCTTC.

A few counts support this clonotype. The chain combines TRBV5-1 with TRBJ2-3; TRBD1 matches 10 bases. The CDR3 contains 16 residues. CDR1 and CDR2 (germline): SGHRS, YFSETQ. Trimming cost V 3 bases and J 3 bases; bases outside gene matches: 7. Here the CDR3 reads CASSSQGTGVTDTQYF. CDR3 bases: TGCGCCAGCAGCTCGCAAGGGACAGGGGTAACAGATACGCAGTATTTT.

This clonotype was seen more than once but under ten times. The chain uses TRBV20-1 and TRBJ2-7; D call uncertain. Trimming shortened V by 6 bases and J by 0 bases, and 12 bases separated the two germline ends. The CDR3 has 13 residues. In germline, CDR1 is DFQATT, CDR2 SNEGSKA (reference sequence). The CDR3 region has the DNA TGCAGTGCAGGCGGCCCGAACTCCTACGAGCAGTACTTC. This encodes CSAGGPNSYEQYF.

The rearrangement links TRBV27 to TRBJ2-2; D is uncertain. Germline values: CDR1 MNHEY, CDR2 SMNVEV (reference sequence). The V gene lost 2 bases and the J gene lost 5 bases, with 15 bases spanning the gap. The CDR3 spans 16 residues. The CDR3 nucleotides are TGTGCCAGCAGTTTAATTGCTGGGCTGAGGACCGGGGAGCTGTTTTTT. The encoded protein is CASSLIAGLRTGELFF.

This clonotype occurred many times. The gene calls are TRBV20-1 and TRBJ2-3; TRBD2 is a possible D gene (6 bases). Trimming removed 6 bases from V and 9 bases from J, with 10 bases in between. Per the germline V gene, CDR1 is DFQATT and CDR2 is SNEGSKA (reference sequence). The CDR3 length is 10 residues. The CDR3 loop reads CSASGGTQYF. The DNA for the CDR3 is TGCAGTGCGTCCGGGGGAACGCAGTATTTT.

This clonotype showed up many times. The chain is built from TRBV20-1 and TRBJ1-5; the match to TRBD1 covers 9 bases. Unmatched junction bases numbered 10, after V lost 5 bases and J lost 5 bases. There are 15 residues in the CDR3. Germline CDR1 is DFQATT and CDR2 is SNEGSKA (reference sequence). CDR3 amino acids: CSASLTGGDDQPQHF. CDR3 coding DNA: TGCAGTGCTTCGTTGACAGGGGGAGACGATCAGCCCCAGCATTTT.

This clonotype was seen a few times. The rearrangement links TRBV29-1 to TRBJ2-3, with a weak D call TRBD1 (5 bases). V was clipped by 7 bases and J by 0 bases, with 14 bases between them. This CDR3 has 14 residues. Germline loops: CDR1 SQVTM, CDR2 ANQGSEA. CDR3 DNA sequence: TGCAGCGACGATACAGGAGTTAGCACAGATACGCAGTATTTT. Translation: CSDDTGVSTDTQYF.

The table lists this clonotype with a few counts. The chain joins TRBV5-1 to TRBJ2-5; perhaps D is TRBD1 or TRBD2 (6 bases each). Germline lookup yields CDR1 SGHRS and CDR2 YFSETQ. The V end lost 0 bases, the J end lost 7 bases, and 19 bases lay between the germline ends. This CDR3 contains 16 residues. CDR3 nucleotide sequence: TGCGCCAGCAGCTTGGAGGGGGTCGGGGGAGTCAGGACCCAGTACTTC. Its protein product is CASSLEGVGGVRTQYF.

This clonotype was seen repeatedly, ten times or more. The V gene is TRBV7-9, the J gene TRBJ2-3, with 9 nucleotides matching TRBD2. There are 16 residues in the CDR3. Germline V gene lookup returns CDR1 SEHNR and CDR2 FQNEAQ (reference sequence). The trim removed 2 bases at V and 2 bases at J, leaving 5 bases unmatched. CDR3 in DNA: TGTGCCAGCAGCTTACGCGGGGGGGCCGACACAGATACGCAGTATTTT. Its protein is CASSLRGGADTDTQYF.

This clonotype was recorded many times. This rearrangement joins TRBV3-1 to TRBJ2-1, with TRBD1 identical over 10 bases. CDR3 length: 16 residues. Germline V gives CDR1 LGHDT, CDR2 YNNKEL (reference sequence). The V gene end was trimmed by 4 bases and the J gene end by 5 bases; junction bases not matched to a gene: 8. The CDR3 here is CASSLSWGQGNNEQFF. DNA of the CDR3: TGTGCCAGCAGCCTAAGTTGGGGACAGGGGAACAATGAGCAGTTCTTC.

The chain joins TRBV5-1 to TRBJ2-3; 7 bases fit TRBD2. Trimming took 2 bases from V and 0 from J; bases not matched to a gene: 3. CDR3 length: 15 amino acids. CDR1 is SGHRS and CDR2 is YFSETQ in the germline V gene. CDR3 DNA: TGCGCCAGCAGCTTTGCTAGCGGCAGCACAGATACGCAGTATTTT. Protein sequence: CASSFASGSTDTQYF.

As concerns this clonotype: The junction departs from germline at one end; a sequencing error may be responsible. The chain carries TRBV10-3 and TRBJ2-3; D is ambiguous. Germline V lookup: CDR1 ENHRY, CDR2 SYGVKD. This CDR3 contains 12 residues. The CDR3 bases are TGTGCCATCAGTGAGGGTGGGGATATGCAGTATTTT. It encodes CAISEGGDMQYF.

This clonotype was counted only a few times. The V gene is TRBV20-1, the J gene TRBJ2-3, with 7 bases lining up with TRBD1. Trimming took 2 bases from V and 4 from J; bases not matched to a gene: 9. The CDR3 covers 15 residues. The germline V gene encodes CDR1 DFQATT and CDR2 SNEGSKA (reference sequence). This CDR3 reads CSARPDRETSDTQYF. CDR3 coding DNA: TGCAGTGCTAGACCTGACAGGGAAACATCAGATACGCAGTATTTT.

This clonotype was seen at least ten times. A junction end diverges from the germline sequence, so it may reflect a read error. The V gene is TRBV6-5, the J gene TRBJ1-3; no clear D gene. From germline, CDR1 is MNHEY and CDR2 SVGAGI. The CDR3 sequence is 16 residues long. CDR3 nucleotide sequence: TGTGCCAGCAGTTACTCGAGAGGCAGTTCTGGAAACACTATATATTTT. It translates to CASSYSRGSSGNTIYF.

This clonotype was detected a few times. The chain employs TRBV29-1 and TRBJ2-7; D is unclear. CDR1 is SQVTM, CDR2 ANQGSEA, per germline. The CDR3 consists of 10 residues. This CDR3 reads CSPGLDEQYF. The CDR3 DNA reads TGCAGTCCGGGCTTGGACGAGCAGTACTTC.